A single sample gave rise to the 9 T cell receptor beta chains below, sequenced in a study of T cells in narcolepsy (dated by TCRdb to between 2018 and 2020). The library was obtained by the immunoSEQ multiplex PCR assay. TCRdb carries this immuneACCESS record with in-frame sequences only. Its versions omit some clonotypes, under half of them owing to an unresolved V gene in the studies checked, with the rest unexplained. Present in this sample are roughly 27,000 clones, 86% of which were seen just once. The top ten hold roughly 1.1% of the sample. Material for sequencing was CD45RA- memory CD4+ T cells from PBMCs. The cell subset or site label corresponds to: memory T cells sorted ex vivo from peripheral blood. The receptors derive from a human donor with narcolepsy.

The chain recombines TRBV29-1 with TRBJ2-2; 10 nucleotides align to TRBD1. Per germline, CDR1 SQVTM and CDR2 ANQGSEA. This CDR3 spans 16 amino acids. The junction had 7 bases not matched to a gene; V was cut back by 4 bases and J by 2 bases. CDR3 nucleotides: TGCAGCGTTGGGATGGGACAGGGGAGAAACACCGGGGAGCTGTTTTTT. It codes for CSVGMGQGRNTGELFF.

The chain carries TRBV11-2 and TRBJ2-5; TRBD2 agrees at 9 bases. Germline CDR1 and CDR2: SGHAT and FQNNGV. V lost 5 bases, J lost 5 bases, and 6 bases stayed unmatched. This CDR3 contains 14 residues. CDR3 sequence reads: CASSPTSGAETQYF. The CDR3 DNA sequence: TGTGCCAGCAGCCCGACTAGCGGTGCTGAGACCCAGTACTTC.

This clone has more than one count but fewer than ten. The J gene is TRBJ2-3, the V gene TRBV5-1, with 9 bases identical to TRBD1. This CDR3 region has 15 residues. V shed 0 bases and J 1 base; nucleotides not matched to a gene: 0. Looked up from germline, CDR1 is SGHRS and CDR2 is YFSETQ. CDR3 sequence reads: CASSLGTGGTDTQYF. The CDR3, as DNA: TGCGCCAGCAGCTTGGGGACAGGGGGCACAGATACGCAGTATTTT.

As regards this clone: The sample has other DNA sequences that encode this CDR3 too. The rearrangement uses TRBV6-6 and TRBJ2-2, with TRBD2 identical over 7 bases. The CDR3 covers 15 residues. V gave up 6 bases and J gave up 0 bases; unmatched junction bases: 4. CDR1 is MNHNY and CDR2 is SVGAGI in the germline V gene (reference sequence). CDR3 loop: CASRGRGANTGELFF. As DNA, the CDR3 is TGTGCCAGCAGGGGTCGGGGGGCGAACACCGGGGAGCTGTTTTTT.

The rearrangement joins TRBV6-5 to TRBJ1-1, with D possibly matching TRBD1 (6 bases). The CDR3 sequence is 13 residues long. Per the germline V gene, CDR1 is MNHEY and CDR2 is SVGAGI. V dropped 11 bases and J dropped 3 bases, with 16 bases sitting between them. The CDR3 loop is CAAGRGSDTEAFF. For the CDR3, the DNA is TGTGCCGCCGGCAGGGGAAGCGACACTGAAGCTTTCTTT.

The chain joins TRBV10-3 to TRBJ2-5, with 8 bases identical to TRBD1. The CDR3 is made up of 12 amino acids. V dropped 10 bases and J dropped 4; count of bases not matched to a gene: 5. Germline CDR1 ENHRY, CDR2 SYGVKD. CDR3 in DNA: TGTGCCACCCGGACAGGGCCAGAGACCCAGTACTTC. This gives the protein CATRTGPETQYF.

This clone came up a few times. This rearrangement joins TRBV6-6 to TRBJ1-5; tentative D call: TRBD1 (6 bases). The CDR3 sequence is 15 residues long. Germline lookup yields CDR1 MNHNY and CDR2 SVGAGI (reference sequence). The V end was cut by 2 bases, the J end by 7 bases, with 15 bases between. The CDR3 sequence: CASSYLQGSGQPQHF. Here the CDR3 DNA reads TGTGCCAGCAGTTACCTTCAGGGGTCAGGACAGCCCCAGCATTTT.

CDR3 sequence: CASSYSASGAYEQYV. The CDR3 DNA sequence: TGTGCCAGCAGTTACTCGGCGTCGGGGGCCTACGAGCAGTACGTC. The genes are TRBV6-6 and TRBJ2-7; perhaps TRBD2 as D (6 bases). CDR1 and CDR2 from the germline V gene are MNHNY and SVGAGI (reference sequence). This CDR3 has 15 amino acids. The germline V and J ends were trimmed by 0 bases and 2 bases, with 11 bases remaining between them.

This rearrangement joins TRBV18 to TRBJ2-5; 7 bases align to TRBD1. This CDR3 has 15 residues. With V trimmed by 2 bases and J by 2 bases, 5 bases remained unmatched. Germline V lookup: CDR1 KGHSH, CDR2 LQKENI. The CDR3 here is CASSPSDRHQETQYF. CDR3 sequence (DNA): TGTGCCAGCTCACCATCGGACAGGCATCAAGAGACCCAGTACTTC.